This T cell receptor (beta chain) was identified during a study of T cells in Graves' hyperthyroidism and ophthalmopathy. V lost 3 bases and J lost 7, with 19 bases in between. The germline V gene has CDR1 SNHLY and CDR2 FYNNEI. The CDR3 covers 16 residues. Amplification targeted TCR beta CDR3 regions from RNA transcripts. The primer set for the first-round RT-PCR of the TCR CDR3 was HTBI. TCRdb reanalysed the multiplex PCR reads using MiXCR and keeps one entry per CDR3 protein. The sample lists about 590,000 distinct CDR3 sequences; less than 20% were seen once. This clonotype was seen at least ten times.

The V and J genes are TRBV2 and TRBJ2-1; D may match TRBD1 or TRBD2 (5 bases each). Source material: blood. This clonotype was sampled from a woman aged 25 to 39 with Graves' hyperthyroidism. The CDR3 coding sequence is TGTGCCAGCAGTGAGGTTGGGGACCCGTCCCTGAATGAGCAGTTCTTC. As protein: CASSEVGDPSLNEQFF.